Below are 32 T cell receptor beta chains sequenced from a single sample in a study of cytomegalovirus exposure and HLA in healthy donors. It was with 60 Vbeta and 13 Jbeta primers that the PCR ran. Data came from immunoSEQ multiplex PCR; TCRdb stores just in-frame clones and leaves some out. This table has over 150,000 clones, almost 85% appearing once. The material sequenced was PBMCs. These receptors were taken from a girl aged 5-17 years in good health and CMV-seropositive.

This clone appeared a few times. The rearrangement joins TRBV7-9 to TRBJ2-7; possibly TRBD2 for D (6 bases). Germline V gene sequence: CDR1 SEHNR, CDR2 FQNEAQ (reference sequence). The V and J ends lost 5 bases and 3 bases respectively, with 11 bases between them. The CDR3 runs 13 residues. DNA of the CDR3: TGTGCCAGCAGCCTCGGGAGACACTACGAGCAGTACTTC. This sequence encodes CASSLGRHYEQYF.

This sequence joins TRBV9 and TRBJ2-3; 13 bases are a match to TRBD2. Germline V lookup: CDR1 SGDLS, CDR2 YYNGEE. V gave up 4 bases and J gave up 3 bases; unmatched junction bases: 5. This CDR3 is built from 16 residues. The chain's CDR3 is CASSKRTSGGTDTQYF. The DNA of the CDR3 is TGTGCCAGCAGCAAACGGACTAGCGGGGGAACAGATACGCAGTATTTT. Using reference TRBV9 and TRBJ2-3 for the parts outside the CDR3, the full variable domain is DSGVTQTPKHLITATGQRVTLRCSPRSGDLSVYWYQQSLDQGLQFLIQYYNGEERAKGNILERFSAQQFPDLHSELNLSSLELGDSALYFCASSKRTSGGTDTQYFGPGTRLTVL.

As DNA, the CDR3 is TGCAGCGTTATTGACAGGGGAACCTCCATGAACACTGAAGCTTTCTTT. Protein product: CSVIDRGTSMNTEAFF. The chain recombines TRBV29-1 with TRBJ1-1; TRBD1 agrees at 8 bases. From germline, CDR1 is SQVTM and CDR2 ANQGSEA. This CDR3 contains 16 residues. After removal of 5 bases from V and 0 bases from J, the junction contained 11 bases not matched to a gene.

In DNA, the CDR3 is TGTGCCAGCAGCTTGGACAGCTCCTATAATTCACCCCTCCACTTT. Residues: CASSLDSSYNSPLHF. The J gene is TRBJ1-6, the V gene TRBV5-4, with D unclear. Trimming took 0 bases from V and 0 from J, leaving 4 bases between them. Germline loops: CDR1 SGHNT, CDR2 YYREEE (reference sequence). The CDR3 spans 15 residues.

This clone has just one count. The chain uses TRBV7-2 and TRBJ2-3; 8 bases fit TRBD2. Per germline, CDR1 SGHTA and CDR2 FQGNSA. The V segment lost 5 bases and the J segment 4 bases; nucleotides outside the gene matches: 5. The CDR3 consists of 14 residues. CDR3 nucleotide sequence: TGTGCCAGCAGCCCTGGACTAGCTTCAGATACGCAGTATTTT. Amino acids: CASSPGLASDTQYF.

CDR3 loop: CASSERWAGVSSGNTIYF. DNA of the CDR3: TGTGCCAGCAGTGAAAGGTGGGCAGGGGTGAGCTCTGGAAACACCATATATTTT. V gene TRBV2 combines with J gene TRBJ1-3; weak D call: TRBD1 (6 bases). Germline V lookup: CDR1 SNHLY, CDR2 FYNNEI. This CDR3 comprises 18 residues. V was shortened by 2 bases and J by 0 bases, with 17 bases between the two germline ends.

J is TRBJ1-5 and V is TRBV2; 7 bases are a match to TRBD1. CDR1 is SNHLY, CDR2 FYNNEI, per germline. This CDR3 comprises 20 residues. Trimming at V came to 11 bases and at J to 2 bases, leaving 27 bases not matched to a gene. DNA for the CDR3: TGTGCCGTCCTGCTACTTTTGAGCCGACAGGGTGGGTTCCGCAATCAGCCCCAGCATTTT. It specifies CAVLLLLSRQGGFRNQPQHF.

CDR3: CAGKRGTQSYEQYF. CDR3 bases: TGTGCCGGTAAGAGAGGGACACAATCCTACGAGCAGTACTTC. This sequence joins TRBV2 and TRBJ2-7; D is possibly TRBD1 (6 bases). Germline values: CDR1 SNHLY, CDR2 FYNNEI. The ends were cut back, 11 bases at V and 1 base at J, with 18 bases in the middle. This CDR3 contains 14 residues.

The V gene is TRBV27, the J gene TRBJ2-7; 8 bases line up with TRBD1. Germline assignment: CDR1 MNHEY and CDR2 SMNVEV (reference sequence). The CDR3 is 15 amino acids. V lost 7 bases to trimming and J lost 4 bases; unmatched junction nucleotides: 12. In nucleotides, the CDR3 is TGTGCCAGCAAAATTGTTGGACAGGGTGTTTACGAGCAGTACTTC. Encoded protein: CASKIVGQGVYEQYF.

This chain links TRBV5-1 with TRBJ2-7; possible D gene TRBD1, 6 bases. Germline V gene lookup returns CDR1 SGHRS and CDR2 YFSETQ. The CDR3 totals 13 residues. The germline V and J ends were trimmed by 1 base and 5 bases, with 10 bases remaining between them. The CDR3 DNA reads as TGCGCCAGCAGCTTGTGGGCAGGGGACGAGCAGTACTTC. This translates into CASSLWAGDEQYF.

The J gene is TRBJ1-1, the V gene TRBV4-1; D remains unclear. The CDR3 spans 14 residues. Looked up from germline, CDR1 is MGHRA and CDR2 is YSYEKL. V was cut by 6 bases and J by 0 bases, with 11 bases left in between. As DNA, the CDR3 is TGCGCCAGCAGGGTAGTGAGCCTGAACACTGAAGCTTTCTTT. Translation gives CASRVVSLNTEAFF.

On this clone itself: The sample carries other DNA sequences with the same CDR3. This chain connects TRBV5-1 to TRBJ1-2; 7 nucleotides line up with TRBD1. J was trimmed by 7 bases and V by 2 bases; bases with no gene match: 5. In germline, CDR1 is SGHRS, CDR2 YFSETQ. This CDR3 region has 13 residues. CDR3 DNA: TGCGCCAGCAGCTTCCGACAGGGTGGTGGCTACACCTTC. It yields the protein CASSFRQGGGYTF. Full variable domain (remainder filled in from reference TRBV5-1 and TRBJ1-2): KAGVTQTPRYLIKTRGQQVTLSCSPISGHRSVSWYQQTPGQGLQFLFEYFSETQRNKGNFPGRFSGRQFSNSRSEMNVSTLELGDSALYLCASSFRQGGGYTFGSGTRLTVV.

This clone was picked up a small number of times. The chain couples TRBV12-5 to TRBJ2-7, with a tentative D call TRBD1 (7 bases). Trimming stripped 1 base from V and 2 bases from J, with 12 bases between. CDR3 length equals 15 residues. CDR1 LGHNT and CDR2 FRNRAP come from the germline V gene. As DNA, the CDR3 is TGTGCTAGTGGTTTGGGGGCAGGGGGGCCCTACGAGCAGTACTTC. It translates to CASGLGAGGPYEQYF.

The chain is built from TRBV6-6 and TRBJ2-7; 11 bases fit TRBD2. The CDR3 consists of 15 residues. Germline CDR1 and CDR2: MNHNY and SVGAGI (reference sequence). Losses at the gene ends were 8 bases for V and 3 bases for J; bases not matched to a gene: 9. The CDR3 here is CASGRPSGGFYEQYF. DNA for the CDR3: TGTGCCAGCGGACGACCTAGCGGGGGGTTCTACGAGCAGTACTTC.

In DNA form, the CDR3 reads TGTGCCTGGAGTGTACACGGGGGGCCCGCCGGGGAGCTGTTTTTT. This gives the protein CAWSVHGGPAGELFF. This sequence joins TRBV30 and TRBJ2-2; possibly TRBD2 for D (7 bases). In germline, CDR1 is GTSNPN, CDR2 SVGIG (reference sequence). This CDR3 has 15 residues. Between the trimmed V and J ends, which lost 0 bases and 6 bases, there was a span of 14 bases.

This sequence joins TRBV27 and TRBJ1-2; 8 bases agree with TRBD1. After removal of 3 bases from V and 7 bases from J, the junction contained 10 bases not matched to a gene. The CDR3 has 15 amino acids. CDR1 is MNHEY, CDR2 SMNVEV, per germline (reference sequence). The CDR3 sequence: CASSFSGGSPIGYTF. The DNA for the CDR3 is TGTGCCAGCAGTTTCTCAGGGGGCTCTCCTATTGGCTACACCTTC.

The J gene is TRBJ1-3, the V gene TRBV5-4; TRBD1 might be the D (6 bases). The CDR3 has 16 amino acids. From germline, CDR1 is SGHNT and CDR2 YYREEE (reference sequence). Trimming pared 4 bases from V and 4 bases from J, leaving 18 bases between. CDR3 nucleotide sequence: TGTGCCAGCAGCCCGAACAGGGTAGCTTCCGGAAACACCATATATTTT. Residues: CASSPNRVASGNTIYF.

The chain has TRBV4-1 and TRBJ2-1, with 9 bases matching TRBD2. The CDR3 consists of 16 residues. With 4 bases clipped from V and 8 bases from J, the junction kept 12 bases outside the gene matches. Germline lookup yields CDR1 MGHRA and CDR2 YSYEKL. The CDR3 protein is CASSRLAGAGRDEQFF. The CDR3 nucleotides are TGCGCCAGCAGCCGATTAGCGGGGGCCGGCCGCGATGAGCAGTTCTTC.

The gene calls are TRBV5-6 and TRBJ1-2, with D unclear. Germline V gene lookup returns CDR1 SGHDT and CDR2 YYEEEE. V was trimmed by 0 bases and J by 2 bases, leaving 8 bases between them. The CDR3 contains 14 residues. CDR3 amino acids: CASSLAGRNYGYTF. Here the CDR3 DNA reads TGTGCCAGCAGCTTGGCCGGGAGGAACTATGGCTACACCTTC.

The chain is built from TRBV6-5 and TRBJ2-3, with 8 bases lining up with TRBD2. Germline CDR1 MNHEY, CDR2 SVGAGI. The CDR3 totals 14 residues. With 5 bases clipped from V and 3 bases from J, the junction kept 4 bases outside the gene matches. Here the CDR3 DNA reads TGTGCCAGCAGTGATCCGGGGGGGACAGATACGCAGTATTTT. It encodes CASSDPGGTDTQYF.

The rearrangement joins TRBV29-1 to TRBJ1-1, with D perhaps TRBD1 (6 bases). The CDR3 has 13 amino acids. Germline CDR1 is SQVTM and CDR2 is ANQGSEA. Between the trimmed V and J ends, which lost 3 bases and 2 bases, there was a span of 10 bases. The CDR3 protein is CSVETGSNTEAFF. DNA of the CDR3: TGCAGCGTTGAGACAGGTTCTAACACTGAAGCTTTCTTT.

The rearrangement joins TRBV2 to TRBJ1-6; the D gene is possibly TRBD1 (5 bases). Germline CDR1 and CDR2: SNHLY and FYNNEI. With 3 bases removed from V and 3 bases from J, the gap between germline ends came to 15 bases. The CDR3 has 17 residues. The CDR3 region has the DNA TGTGCCAGCAGTGAGGCTGGCAGGGAGGTCTATAATTCACCCCTCCACTTT. Amino acids: CASSEAGREVYNSPLHF.

This clone was recorded once. The CDR3 DNA sequence: TGTGCCAGCAGCTTCCCCCGGACAGGGTATCGTGAAGCTTTCTTT. Translated, it gives CASSFPRTGYREAFF. The rearrangement uses TRBV5-8 and TRBJ1-1, with 8 bases identical to TRBD1. V was clipped by 2 bases and J by 7 bases; unmatched bases: 10. CDR1 is SGHTS and CDR2 is YDEGEE in the germline V gene. This CDR3 is 15 amino acids long.

This chain uses TRBV7-2 with TRBJ1-5, with TRBD1 matching over 8 bases. Germline trimming cut 3 bases from V and 2 bases from J; bases unmatched to any gene: 0. The CDR3 runs 14 residues. Germline V gene data show CDR1 as SGHTA and CDR2 as FQGNSA. The CDR3 here is CASSFRGRNQPQHF. CDR3 coding DNA: TGTGCCAGCAGCTTCAGGGGGCGCAATCAGCCCCAGCATTTT.

V and J are TRBV2 and TRBJ2-1, with 7 bases fitting TRBD1. Trimming cost V 6 bases and J 8 bases; bases outside gene matches: 10. Germline CDR1 reads SNHLY; CDR2 reads FYNNEI. The CDR3 is made up of 14 amino acids. CDR3 residues: CASRKGAQYYEQFF. The CDR3 DNA follows: TGTGCCAGCAGAAAGGGGGCGCAGTATTATGAGCAGTTCTTC.

This chain links TRBV13 with TRBJ1-1; D gene ambiguous. Between the trimmed V and J ends, which lost 5 bases and 0 bases, there was a span of 13 bases. The germline V gene has CDR1 PRHDT and CDR2 FYEKMQ (reference sequence). The CDR3 sequence is 15 residues long. CDR3 DNA sequence: TGTGCCAGCAGCGGGTCCAGGAACTTGAACACTGAAGCTTTCTTT. It yields the protein CASSGSRNLNTEAFF. The full variable domain, in which reference TRBV13 and TRBJ1-1 provide the parts outside the CDR3, is AAGVIQSPRHLIKEKRETATLKCYPIPRHDTVYWYQQGPGQDPQFLISFYEKMQSDKGSIPDRFSAQQFSDYHSELNMSSLELGDSALYFCASSGSRNLNTEAFFGQGTRLTVV.

J is TRBJ2-3 and V is TRBV5-6; D may be TRBD1 (5 bases). The V gene's germline CDR1 is SGHDT and CDR2 YYEEEE. CDR3 length: 17 amino acids. V dropped 5 bases and J dropped 3 bases, with 22 bases sitting between them. In nucleotides, the CDR3 is TGTGCCAGCAGAGGTCAATTTCAAGGGGAAGGAACAGATACGCAGTATTTT. Translating gives CASRGQFQGEGTDTQYF.

J is TRBJ2-5 and V is TRBV15; TRBD2 matches 9 bases. Per germline, CDR1 LNHNV and CDR2 YYDKDF (reference sequence). This CDR3 has 17 amino acids. J lost 5 bases, V lost 4 bases, and 14 bases had no gene match. In DNA, the CDR3 is TGTGCCACCAGCAATAACCTAGCGGGGAGCACCGGGGAGACCCAGTACTTC. It translates to CATSNNLAGSTGETQYF.

The rearrangement joins TRBV19 to TRBJ1-2, with TRBD1 as a possible D gene (6 bases). The CDR3 loop spans 17 amino acids. Germline V gene data show CDR1 as LNHDA and CDR2 as SQIVND (reference sequence). Trimming removed 2 bases from V and 4 bases from J, with 20 bases in between. CDR3 nucleotide sequence: TGTGCCAGTAGTATAAACCGAGCCGGACAGACCGTCTATGGCTACACCTTC. This gives the protein CASSINRAGQTVYGYTF.

J is TRBJ2-1 and V is TRBV4-1, with 16 nucleotides matching TRBD2. Germline V CDR1 and CDR2: MGHRA, YSYEKL. Trimming removed 4 bases from V and 7 bases from J; junction bases left unmatched: 4. This CDR3 is 16 amino acids long. As DNA, the CDR3 is TGCGCCAGCAGCCGGGGACTAGCGGGGGGGGGAAATGAGCAGTTCTTC. Protein sequence: CASSRGLAGGGNEQFF.

This clone was seen just once. This chain uses TRBV5-4 with TRBJ2-5, with 10 bases lining up with TRBD1. The CDR3 totals 14 residues. Germline V lookup: CDR1 SGHNT, CDR2 YYREEE (reference sequence). After removal of 4 bases from V and 4 bases from J, the junction contained 4 bases not matched to a gene. This CDR3 is CASSNRDRGETQYF. CDR3 DNA: TGTGCCAGCAGCAACCGGGACAGGGGAGAGACCCAGTACTTC.

This clone was counted between two and nine times. The gene calls are TRBV11-2 and TRBJ2-1; possible D gene TRBD1, 6 bases. Germline CDR1 reads SGHAT; CDR2 reads FQNNGV. The CDR3 contains 16 residues. The germline V and J ends were trimmed by 3 bases and 0 bases, with 12 bases remaining between them. In DNA, the CDR3 is TGTGCCAGCAGCTTGATCAGGGGTTCCTCCTACAATGAGCAGTTCTTC. Protein product: CASSLIRGSSYNEQFF.